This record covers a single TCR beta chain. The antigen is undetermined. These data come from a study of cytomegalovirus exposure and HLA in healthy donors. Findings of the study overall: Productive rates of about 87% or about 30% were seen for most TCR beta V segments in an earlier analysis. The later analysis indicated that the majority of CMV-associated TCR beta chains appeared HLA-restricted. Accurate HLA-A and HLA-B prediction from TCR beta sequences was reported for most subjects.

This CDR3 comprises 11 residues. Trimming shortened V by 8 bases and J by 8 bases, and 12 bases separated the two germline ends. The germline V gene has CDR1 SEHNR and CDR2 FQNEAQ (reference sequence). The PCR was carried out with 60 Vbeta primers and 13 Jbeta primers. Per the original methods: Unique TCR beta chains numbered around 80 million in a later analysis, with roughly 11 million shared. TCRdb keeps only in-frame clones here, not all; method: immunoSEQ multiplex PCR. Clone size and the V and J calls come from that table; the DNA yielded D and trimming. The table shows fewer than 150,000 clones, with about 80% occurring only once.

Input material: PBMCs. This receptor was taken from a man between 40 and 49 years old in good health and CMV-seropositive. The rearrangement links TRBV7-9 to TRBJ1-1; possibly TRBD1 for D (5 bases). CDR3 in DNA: TGTGCCAGCTCTCCACAGGAAGAAGCTTTCTTT. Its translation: CASSPQEEAFF. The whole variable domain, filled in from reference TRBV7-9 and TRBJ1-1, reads DTGVSQNPRHKITKRGQNVTFRCDPISEHNRLYWYRQTLGQGPEFLTYFQNEAQLEKSRLLSDRFSAERPKGSFSTLEIQRTEQGDSAMYLCASSPQEEAFFGQGTRLTVV.